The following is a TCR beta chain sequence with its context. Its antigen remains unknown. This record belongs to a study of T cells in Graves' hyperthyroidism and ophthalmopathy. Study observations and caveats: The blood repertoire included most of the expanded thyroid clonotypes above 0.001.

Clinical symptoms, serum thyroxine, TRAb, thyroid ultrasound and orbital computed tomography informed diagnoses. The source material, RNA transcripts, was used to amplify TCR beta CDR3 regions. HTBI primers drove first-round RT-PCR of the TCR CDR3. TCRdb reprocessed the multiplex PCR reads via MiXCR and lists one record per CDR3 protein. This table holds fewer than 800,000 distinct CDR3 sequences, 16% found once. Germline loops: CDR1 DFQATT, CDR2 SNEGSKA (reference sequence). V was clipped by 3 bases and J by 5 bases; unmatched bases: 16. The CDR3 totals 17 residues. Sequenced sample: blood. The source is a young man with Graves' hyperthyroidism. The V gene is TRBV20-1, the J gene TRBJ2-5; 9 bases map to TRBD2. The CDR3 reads CSASAVLAGITRETQYF. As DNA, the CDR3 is TGCAGTGCTAGCGCCGTGCTAGCGGGAATCACGCGGGAGACCCAGTACTTC.